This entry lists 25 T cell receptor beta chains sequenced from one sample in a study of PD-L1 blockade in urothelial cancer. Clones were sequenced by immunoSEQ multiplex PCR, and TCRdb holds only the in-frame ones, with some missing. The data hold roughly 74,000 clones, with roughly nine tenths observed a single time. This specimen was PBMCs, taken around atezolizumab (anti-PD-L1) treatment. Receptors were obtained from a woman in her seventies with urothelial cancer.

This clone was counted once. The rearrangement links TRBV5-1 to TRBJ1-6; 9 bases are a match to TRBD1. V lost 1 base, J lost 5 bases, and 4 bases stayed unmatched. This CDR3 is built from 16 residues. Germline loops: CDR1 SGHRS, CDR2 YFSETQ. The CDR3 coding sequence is TGCGCCAGCAGCTTGTCCGGGACAGGGAATAATTCACCCCTCCACTTT. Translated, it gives CASSLSGTGNNSPLHF.

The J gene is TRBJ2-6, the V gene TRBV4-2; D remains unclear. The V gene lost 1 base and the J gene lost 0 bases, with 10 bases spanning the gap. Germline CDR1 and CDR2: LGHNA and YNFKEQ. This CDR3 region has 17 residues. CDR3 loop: CASSQAPKHSGANVLTF. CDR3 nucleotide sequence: TGTGCCAGCAGCCAAGCTCCCAAGCACTCTGGGGCCAACGTCCTGACTTTC.

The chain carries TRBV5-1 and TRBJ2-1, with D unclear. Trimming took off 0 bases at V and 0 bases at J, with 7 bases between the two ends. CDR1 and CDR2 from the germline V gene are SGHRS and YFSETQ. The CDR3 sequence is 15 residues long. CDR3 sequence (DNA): TGCGCCAGCAGCTTGGACATTTCCTCCTACAATGAGCAGTTCTTC. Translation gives CASSLDISSYNEQFF. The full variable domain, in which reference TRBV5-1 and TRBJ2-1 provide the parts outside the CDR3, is KAGVTQTPRYLIKTRGQQVTLSCSPISGHRSVSWYQQTPGQGLQFLFEYFSETQRNKGNFPGRFSGRQFSNSRSEMNVSTLELGDSALYLCASSLDISSYNEQFFGPGTRLTVL.

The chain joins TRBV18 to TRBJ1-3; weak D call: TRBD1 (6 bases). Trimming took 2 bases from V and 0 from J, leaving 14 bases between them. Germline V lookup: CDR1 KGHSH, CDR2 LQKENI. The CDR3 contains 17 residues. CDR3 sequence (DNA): TGTGCCAGCTCACCAGTGACACAGGGAATCTCTGGAAACACCATATATTTT. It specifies CASSPVTQGISGNTIYF.

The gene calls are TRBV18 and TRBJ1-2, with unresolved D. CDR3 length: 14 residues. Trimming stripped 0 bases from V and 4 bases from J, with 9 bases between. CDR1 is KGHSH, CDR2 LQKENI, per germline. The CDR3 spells CASSPPTFLYGYTF. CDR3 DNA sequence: TGTGCCAGCTCACCACCGACATTCCTCTATGGCTACACCTTC.

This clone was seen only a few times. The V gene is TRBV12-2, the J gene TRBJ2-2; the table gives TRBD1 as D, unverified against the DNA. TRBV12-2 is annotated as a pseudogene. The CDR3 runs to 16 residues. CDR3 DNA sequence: TGTGCAAGTCGCATGAGACAGGGACCGAACACCGGGGAGCTGTTTTTT. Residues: CASRMRQGPNTGELFF.

CDR3: CASSVGGGSHYTDTQYF. DNA for the CDR3: TGTGCCAGCAGCGTAGGAGGGGGCAGCCACTACACAGATACGCAGTATTTT. The chain employs TRBV9 and TRBJ2-3, with TRBD1 identical over 7 bases. V dropped 0 bases and J dropped 2; count of bases not matched to a gene: 9. The germline V gene has CDR1 SGDLS and CDR2 YYNGEE. The CDR3 spans 17 residues.

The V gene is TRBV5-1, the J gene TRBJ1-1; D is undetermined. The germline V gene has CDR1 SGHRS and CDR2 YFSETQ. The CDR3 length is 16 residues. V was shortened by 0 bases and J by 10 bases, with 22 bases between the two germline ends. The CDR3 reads CASSLAPGVKTFGAFF. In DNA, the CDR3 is TGCGCCAGCAGCTTGGCACCGGGTGTGAAAACATTCGGAGCTTTCTTT. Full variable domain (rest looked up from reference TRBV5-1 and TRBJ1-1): KAGVTQTPRYLIKTRGQQVTLSCSPISGHRSVSWYQQTPGQGLQFLFEYFSETQRNKGNFPGRFSGRQFSNSRSEMNVSTLELGDSALYLCASSLAPGVKTFGAFFGQGTRLTVV.

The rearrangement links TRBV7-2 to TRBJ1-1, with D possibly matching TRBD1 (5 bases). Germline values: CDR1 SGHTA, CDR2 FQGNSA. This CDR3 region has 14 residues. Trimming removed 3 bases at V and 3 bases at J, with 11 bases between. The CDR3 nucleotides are TGTGCCAGCAGCTTCCAGGGTATGGACACTGAAGCTTTCTTT. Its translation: CASSFQGMDTEAFF.

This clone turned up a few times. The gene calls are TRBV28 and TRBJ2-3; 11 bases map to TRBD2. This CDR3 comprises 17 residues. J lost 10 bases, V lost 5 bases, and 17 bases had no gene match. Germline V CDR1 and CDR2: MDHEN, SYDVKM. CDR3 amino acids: CASSTRGTSGGGGSQYF. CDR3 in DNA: TGTGCCAGCAGTACCCGAGGGACTAGCGGCGGAGGGGGCTCGCAGTATTTT.

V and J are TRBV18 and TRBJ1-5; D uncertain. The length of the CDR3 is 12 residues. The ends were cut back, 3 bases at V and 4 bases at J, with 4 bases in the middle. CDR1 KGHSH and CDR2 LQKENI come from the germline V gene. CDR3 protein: CASSPPNQPQHF. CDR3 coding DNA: TGTGCCAGCTCACCCCCTAATCAGCCCCAGCATTTT. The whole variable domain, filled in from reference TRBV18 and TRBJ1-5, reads NAGVMQNPRHLVRRRGQEARLRCSPMKGHSHVYWYRQLPEEGLKFMVYLQKENIIDESGMPKERFSAEFPKEGPSILRIQQVVRGDSAAYFCASSPPNQPQHFGDGTRLSIL.

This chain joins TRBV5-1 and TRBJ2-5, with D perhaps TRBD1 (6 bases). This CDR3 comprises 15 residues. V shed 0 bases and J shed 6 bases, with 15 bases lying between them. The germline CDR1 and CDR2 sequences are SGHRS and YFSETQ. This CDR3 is CASSLAGTGSKTQYF. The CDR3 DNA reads TGCGCCAGCAGCTTGGCAGGTACAGGGTCTAAGACCCAGTACTTC.

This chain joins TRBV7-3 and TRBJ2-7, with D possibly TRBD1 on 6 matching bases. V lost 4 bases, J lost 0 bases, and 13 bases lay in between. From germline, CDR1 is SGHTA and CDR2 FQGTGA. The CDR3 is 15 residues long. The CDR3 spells CASSSQGGPSYEQYF. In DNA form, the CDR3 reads TGTGCCAGCAGCTCACAGGGCGGGCCCTCCTACGAGCAGTACTTC.

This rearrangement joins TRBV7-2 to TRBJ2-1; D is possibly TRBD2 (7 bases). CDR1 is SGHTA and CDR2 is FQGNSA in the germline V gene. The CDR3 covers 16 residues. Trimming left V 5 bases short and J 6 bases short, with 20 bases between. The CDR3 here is CASSPRGAQPGNEQFF. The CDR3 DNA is TGTGCCAGCAGCCCCCGGGGGGCTCAACCGGGCAATGAGCAGTTCTTC.

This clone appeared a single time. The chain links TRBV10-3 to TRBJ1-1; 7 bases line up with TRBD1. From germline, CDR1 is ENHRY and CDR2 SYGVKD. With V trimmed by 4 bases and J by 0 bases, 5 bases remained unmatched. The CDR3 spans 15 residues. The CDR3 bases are TGTGCCATCAGTGCGACAGGGAATGTGAACACTGAAGCTTTCTTT. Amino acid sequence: CAISATGNVNTEAFF.

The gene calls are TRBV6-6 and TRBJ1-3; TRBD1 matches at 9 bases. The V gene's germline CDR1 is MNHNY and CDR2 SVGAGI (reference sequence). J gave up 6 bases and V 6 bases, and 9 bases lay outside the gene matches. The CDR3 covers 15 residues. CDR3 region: CASRDPTGGVNTIYF. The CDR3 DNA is TGTGCCAGCAGAGACCCAACAGGGGGCGTAAACACCATATATTTT.

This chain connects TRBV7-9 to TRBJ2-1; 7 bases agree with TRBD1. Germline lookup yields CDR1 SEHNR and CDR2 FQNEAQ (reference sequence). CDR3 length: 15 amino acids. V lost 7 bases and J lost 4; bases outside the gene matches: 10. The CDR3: CASTKTRGIYNEQFF. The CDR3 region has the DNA TGTGCCAGCACCAAGACCAGGGGGATATACAATGAGCAGTTCTTC.

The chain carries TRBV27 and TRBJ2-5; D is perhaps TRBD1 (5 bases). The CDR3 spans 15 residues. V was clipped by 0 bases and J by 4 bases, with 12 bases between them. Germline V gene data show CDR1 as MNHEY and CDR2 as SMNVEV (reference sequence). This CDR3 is CASSLSYPGRETQYF. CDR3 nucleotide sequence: TGTGCCAGCAGTTTATCGTATCCAGGGCGAGAGACCCAGTACTTC.

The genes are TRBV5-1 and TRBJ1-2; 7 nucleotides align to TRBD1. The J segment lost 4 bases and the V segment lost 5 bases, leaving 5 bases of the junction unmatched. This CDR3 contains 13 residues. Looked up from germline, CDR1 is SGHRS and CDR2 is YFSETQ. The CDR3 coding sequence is TGCGCCAGCAGTCCAGGGGGGATCTATGGCTACACCTTC. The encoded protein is CASSPGGIYGYTF.

The CDR3 region is CAWKTGGAGLTQYF. DNA of the CDR3: TGTGCCTGGAAAACGGGAGGGGCGGGACTCACGCAGTATTTT. The rearrangement links TRBV30 to TRBJ2-3, with TRBD2 matching 8 bases. The CDR3 sequence is 14 residues long. V shed 4 bases, J shed 9 bases, and the junction held 12 bases outside the gene matches. Per germline, CDR1 GTSNPN and CDR2 SVGIG (reference sequence).

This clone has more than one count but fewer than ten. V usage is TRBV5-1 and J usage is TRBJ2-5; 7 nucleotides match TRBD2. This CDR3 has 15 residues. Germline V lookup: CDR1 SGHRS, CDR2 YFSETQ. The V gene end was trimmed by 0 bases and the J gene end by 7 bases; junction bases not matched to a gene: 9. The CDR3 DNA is TGCGCCAGCAGCTTGGAGAGGGCGGGAGTTTCGACCCAGTACTTC. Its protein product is CASSLERAGVSTQYF.

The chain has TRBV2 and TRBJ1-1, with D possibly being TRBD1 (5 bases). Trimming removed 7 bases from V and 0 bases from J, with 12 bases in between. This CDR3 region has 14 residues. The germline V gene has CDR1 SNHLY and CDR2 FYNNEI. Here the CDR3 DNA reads TGTGCCAGCAATTCACAGGCCATGAACACTGAAGCTTTCTTT. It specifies CASNSQAMNTEAFF.

CDR3 sequence: CASSLGLAGVETQYF. The CDR3 DNA reads as TGCGCCAGCAGCTTGGGACTAGCGGGCGTAGAGACCCAGTACTTC. This sequence joins TRBV5-1 and TRBJ2-5; 10 nucleotides align to TRBD2. Germline V gene sequence: CDR1 SGHRS, CDR2 YFSETQ. V gave up 0 bases and J gave up 4 bases; unmatched junction bases: 3. The CDR3 spans 15 residues. Full variable domain (outside the CDR3, taken from reference TRBV5-1 and TRBJ2-5): KAGVTQTPRYLIKTRGQQVTLSCSPISGHRSVSWYQQTPGQGLQFLFEYFSETQRNKGNFPGRFSGRQFSNSRSEMNVSTLELGDSALYLCASSLGLAGVETQYFGPGTRLLVL.

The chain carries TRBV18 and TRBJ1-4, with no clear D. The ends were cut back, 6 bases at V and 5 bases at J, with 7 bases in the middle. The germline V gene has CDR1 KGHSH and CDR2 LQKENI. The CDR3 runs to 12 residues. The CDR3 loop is CASSPRNEKLFF. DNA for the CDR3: TGTGCCAGCTCTCCCAGGAATGAAAAACTGTTTTTT.

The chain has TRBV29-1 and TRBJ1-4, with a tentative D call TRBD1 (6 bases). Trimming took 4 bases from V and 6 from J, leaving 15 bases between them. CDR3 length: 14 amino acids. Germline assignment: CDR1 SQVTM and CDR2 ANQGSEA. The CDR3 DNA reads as TGCAGCGTTGCGGGGGGGCGGGTAGATGAAAAACTGTTTTTT. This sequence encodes CSVAGGRVDEKLFF. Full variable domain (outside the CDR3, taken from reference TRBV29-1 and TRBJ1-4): SAVISQKPSRDICQRGTSLTIQCQVDSQVTMMFWYRQQPGQSLTLIATANQGSEATYESGFVIDKFPISRPNLTFSTLTVSNMSPEDSSIYLCSVAGGRVDEKLFFGSGTQLSVL.